The 21 T cell receptor beta chains presented below share a single source sample, sequenced in a study of blood T cell repertoires in COVID-19 (dated by TCRdb to about 2020). Library prep was done by the immunoSEQ multiplex PCR assay. TCRdb provides this immuneACCESS table in a form limited to in-frame rearrangements. Some clones are lacking; in checked studies, under half of them reflect an unresolved V gene, and why the rest are absent is not known. This sample is represented by about 270,000 clones; roughly 86% of them were singletons. The ten largest clonotypes hold over 2% of the sample. Sequencing was performed on PBMCs or T cells enriched from blood (not recorded which). Receptor source: a woman younger than 30 who had recovered from COVID-19.

In DNA form, the CDR3 reads TGTGCCAGCAGTGAATTTGGACAGGGTTCAAGTGGCTACACCTTC. As protein: CASSEFGQGSSGYTF. The chain uses TRBV25-1 and TRBJ1-2; 8 bases are shared with TRBD1. Per the germline V gene, CDR1 is MGHDK and CDR2 is SYGVNS. The J segment lost 7 bases and the V segment lost 1 base, leaving 8 bases of the junction unmatched. The CDR3 runs to 15 residues.

The chain uses TRBV9 and TRBJ2-7, with a tentative D call TRBD2 (5 bases). This CDR3 spans 15 amino acids. CDR1 and CDR2 (germline): SGDLS, YYNGEE. V was cut by 0 bases and J by 2 bases, with 12 bases left in between. CDR3 amino acids: CASSVGSGFAYEQYF. Written as DNA, the CDR3 is TGTGCCAGCAGCGTAGGGTCGGGATTCGCCTACGAGCAGTACTTC.

This clone was seen just once. The V gene is TRBV6-5, the J gene TRBJ1-2, with 12 positions matching TRBD1. After removal of 4 bases from V and 4 bases from J, the junction contained 4 bases not matched to a gene. The CDR3 contains 15 residues. CDR1 is MNHEY and CDR2 is SVGAGI in the germline V gene. The CDR3 DNA reads TGTGCCAGCAGTTCGGGGACAGGGGGCCCCTATGGCTACACCTTC. Translating it yields CASSSGTGGPYGYTF.

The CDR3 nucleotides are TGTGCCAGCAGCTTGGCAGCCGTTAGCGGGGGGAGGCAGCCCCAGCATTTT. Protein sequence: CASSLAAVSGGRQPQHF. This chain joins TRBV7-8 and TRBJ1-5; D might be TRBD1 (5 bases). V lost 3 bases and J 7 bases, leaving 22 bases between the germline ends. This CDR3 is built from 17 residues. The V gene's germline CDR1 is SGHVS and CDR2 FQNEAQ.

This chain uses TRBV5-1 with TRBJ2-3, with 7 nucleotides matching TRBD2. Germline CDR1 is SGHRS and CDR2 is YFSETQ. The CDR3 has 16 amino acids. The J segment lost 0 bases and the V segment lost 2 bases, leaving 6 bases of the junction unmatched. The chain's CDR3 is CASSFLSGSSTDTQYF. The CDR3 DNA is TGCGCCAGCAGCTTCCTTAGCGGGTCCAGCACAGATACGCAGTATTTT.

The J gene is TRBJ1-2, the V gene TRBV2, with D possibly TRBD1 on 5 matching bases. Between the trimmed V and J ends, which lost 2 bases and 8 bases, there was a span of 9 bases. The V gene's germline CDR1 is SNHLY and CDR2 FYNNEI. The CDR3 is made up of 12 amino acids. The CDR3 loop reads CASSERGSGYTF. The CDR3 nucleotides are TGTGCCAGCAGTGAAAGGGGTAGCGGCTACACCTTC.

DNA for the CDR3: TGTGCCAGCAGACGGATACGGACAGACGCTTCTGGGGCCAACGTCCTGACTTTC. Its protein is CASRRIRTDASGANVLTF. This sequence joins TRBV11-2 and TRBJ2-6; TRBD1 might be the D (6 bases). The ends were cut back, 6 bases at V and 1 base at J, with 19 bases in the middle. The CDR3 runs to 18 residues. In germline, CDR1 is SGHAT, CDR2 FQNNGV.

J is TRBJ2-1 and V is TRBV29-1; possible D gene TRBD2, 6 bases. The length of the CDR3 is 15 residues. Trimming left V 0 bases short and J 4 bases short, with 13 bases between. Germline CDR1 reads SQVTM; CDR2 reads ANQGSEA. The CDR3 here is CSVEDRREAYNEQFF. CDR3 nucleotide sequence: TGCAGCGTTGAAGATCGGAGGGAGGCTTACAATGAGCAGTTCTTC.

This clone appeared a single time. This chain connects TRBV19 to TRBJ1-2, with a weak D call TRBD1 (6 bases). The CDR3 extends over 14 amino acids. Trimming shortened V by 5 bases and J by 1 base, and 11 bases separated the two germline ends. The V gene's germline CDR1 is LNHDA and CDR2 SQIVND (reference sequence). Here the CDR3 reads CASSPHRDNYGYTF. CDR3 in DNA: TGTGCCAGTAGTCCACACAGGGATAACTATGGCTACACCTTC.

The chain uses TRBV6-1 and TRBJ2-7; D unresolved. Trimming stripped 0 bases from V and 1 base from J, with 16 bases between. CDR1 MNHNS and CDR2 SASEGT come from the germline V gene. The CDR3 loop spans 17 amino acids. The CDR3 coding sequence is TGTGCCAGCAGTGAAGCGATTTTTTGGGCAGAGTCCTACGAGCAGTACTTC. This codes for CASSEAIFWAESYEQYF.

The sample holds one count of this clone. This rearrangement joins TRBV27 to TRBJ2-5; tentatively, D is TRBD2 (5 bases). V was trimmed by 1 base and J by 4 bases, leaving 13 bases between them. The V gene's germline CDR1 is MNHEY and CDR2 SMNVEV (reference sequence). This CDR3 is built from 15 residues. The CDR3 region has the DNA TGTGCCAGCAGTTTATTTTCGGGGTCGGGAGAGACCCAGTACTTC. This codes for CASSLFSGSGETQYF.

The gene calls are TRBV10-2 and TRBJ2-1; TRBD1 matches at 7 bases. J gave up 12 bases and V 9 bases, and 23 bases lay outside the gene matches. The CDR3 runs to 16 residues. Per the germline V gene, CDR1 is WSHSY and CDR2 is SAAADI. CDR3 coding DNA: TGCGCCAGTCACTCCCAAAGACAGGGCCCTCAATACGTGCAGTTCTTC. It translates to CASHSQRQGPQYVQFF.

The chain recombines TRBV6-1 with TRBJ1-1, with D perhaps TRBD1 (5 bases). V lost 3 bases, J lost 4 bases, and 15 bases lay in between. CDR1 and CDR2 from the germline V gene are MNHNS and SASEGT. This CDR3 has 15 amino acids. CDR3 DNA sequence: TGTGCCAGCAGTGAGGTCGCTGGGGGGGGCACTGAAGCTTTCTTT. Residues: CASSEVAGGGTEAFF.

This chain uses TRBV7-2 with TRBJ2-1; 14 bases agree with TRBD2. This CDR3 is 16 amino acids long. Germline V gene lookup returns CDR1 SGHTA and CDR2 FQGNSA. Losses at the gene ends were 5 bases for V and 8 bases for J; bases not matched to a gene: 8. The CDR3 bases are TGTGCCAGCAGCCGGACTAGCGGGAGGTTCGGCGATGAGCAGTTCTTC. Protein product: CASSRTSGRFGDEQFF.

The CDR3 loop is CASSRTRVAGNTIYF. CDR3 nucleotide sequence: TGTGCCAGCAGCCGTACGAGGGTTGCGGGAAACACCATATATTTT. The V and J genes are TRBV7-8 and TRBJ1-3; no reliable D call. Per germline, CDR1 SGHVS and CDR2 FQNEAQ. CDR3 length: 15 amino acids. Trimming left V 5 bases short and J 4 bases short, with 15 bases between.

The chain uses TRBV11-2 and TRBJ2-4, with 8 bases fitting TRBD2. The V segment lost 3 bases and the J segment 4 bases; nucleotides outside the gene matches: 5. CDR3 size: 15 residues. CDR1 and CDR2 from the germline V gene are SGHAT and FQNNGV. Written as DNA, the CDR3 is TGTGCCAGCAGCTTCGGGGGACTAGGAAAAAACATTCAGTACTTC. Protein sequence: CASSFGGLGKNIQYF.

The CDR3 region has the DNA TGTGCCAGCAGTTCGTACTTACAGGGGGATGAAAAACTGTTTTTT. Amino acids: CASSSYLQGDEKLFF. J is TRBJ1-4 and V is TRBV6-2 or TRBV6-3, with 8 positions matching TRBD1. The trim removed 4 bases at V and 6 bases at J, leaving 7 bases unmatched. In germline, CDR1 is MNHEY, CDR2 SVGEGT. The CDR3 spans 15 residues.

This clone was counted a single time. This chain uses TRBV7-9 with TRBJ2-1; 10 nucleotides line up with TRBD2. V lost 0 bases and J lost 8; bases outside the gene matches: 7. There are 16 residues in the CDR3. CDR1 is SEHNR and CDR2 is FQNEAQ in the germline V gene (reference sequence). The DNA for the CDR3 is TGTGCCAGCAGCTTAGCTAGCGGGGGGCACGTGGATGAGCAGTTCTTC. As protein: CASSLASGGHVDEQFF. Full variable domain (outside the CDR3, taken from reference TRBV7-9 and TRBJ2-1): DTGVSQNPRHKITKRGQNVTFRCDPISEHNRLYWYRQTLGQGPEFLTYFQNEAQLEKSRLLSDRFSAERPKGSFSTLEIQRTEQGDSAMYLCASSLASGGHVDEQFFGPGTRLTVL.

There are a few counts of this clone. This chain connects TRBV12-3 or TRBV12-4 to TRBJ1-5; D uncertain. V lost 4 bases and J 9 bases, leaving 10 bases between the germline ends. The CDR3 loop spans 12 amino acids. CDR3 nucleotide sequence: TGTGCCAGCAGTTCATACCCGGGGCCCCAGCATTTT. It translates to CASSSYPGPQHF.

This rearrangement joins TRBV10-3 to TRBJ1-2, with D possibly TRBD1 on 6 matching bases. With 10 bases removed from V and 3 bases from J, the gap between germline ends came to 18 bases. The CDR3 has 14 amino acids. The germline V gene encodes CDR1 ENHRY and CDR2 SYGVKD. CDR3 sequence reads: CASSPKQGDYGYTF. The CDR3 region has the DNA TGTGCCAGCAGCCCCAAACAGGGCGACTATGGCTACACCTTC.

J is TRBJ2-3 and V is TRBV5-1, with D uncertain. With 1 base removed from V and 6 bases from J, the gap between germline ends came to 21 bases. This CDR3 comprises 17 residues. Looked up from germline, CDR1 is SGHRS and CDR2 is YFSETQ. The DNA of the CDR3 is TGCGCCAGCAGCTTGCTCTGGCTGGTCCCCGGCAGGGATACGCAGTATTTT. This gives the protein CASSLLWLVPGRDTQYF.